The clone carrying this T cell receptor beta chain was recorded at least ten times. The CDR3 is 14 residues long. In germline, CDR1 is SGHDN, CDR2 FVKESK. Trimming shortened V by 0 bases and J by 10 bases, and 15 bases separated the two germline ends. This specimen comes from a study of T cells in Graves' hyperthyroidism and ophthalmopathy. Researchers took RNA transcripts and amplified the TCR beta CDR3 regions from them. In the first-round RT-PCR of the TCR CDR3, the HTBI primer set was used. TCRdb re-analysed the multiplex PCR reads in MiXCR, keeping a single row per CDR3 protein. The repertoire consists of about 130,000 distinct CDR3 sequences, with 22% occurring once and the leading ten covering 60% to 70%.

Sequencing was done on a sample of blood. The TCR sequence derives from a woman aged 45-60 years with Graves' hyperthyroidism that later progressed to Graves' ophthalmopathy. V is TRBV14 and J is TRBJ2-5; D not certain. The CDR3 region is CASSQDLMSVGQYF. CDR3 DNA: TGTGCCAGCAGCCAAGATTTGATGTCAGTGGGCCAGTACTTC.